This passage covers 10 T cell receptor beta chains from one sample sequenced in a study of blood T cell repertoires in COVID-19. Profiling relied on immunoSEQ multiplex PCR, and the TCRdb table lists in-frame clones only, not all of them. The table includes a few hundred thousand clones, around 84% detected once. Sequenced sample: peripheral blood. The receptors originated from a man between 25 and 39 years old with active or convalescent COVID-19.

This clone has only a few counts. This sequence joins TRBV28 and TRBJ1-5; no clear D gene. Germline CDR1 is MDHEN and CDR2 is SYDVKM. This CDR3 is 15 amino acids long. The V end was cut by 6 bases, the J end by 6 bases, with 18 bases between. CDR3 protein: CASSTVGIEGQPQHF. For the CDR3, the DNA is TGTGCCAGCAGCACCGTCGGGATTGAGGGTCAGCCCCAGCATTTT.

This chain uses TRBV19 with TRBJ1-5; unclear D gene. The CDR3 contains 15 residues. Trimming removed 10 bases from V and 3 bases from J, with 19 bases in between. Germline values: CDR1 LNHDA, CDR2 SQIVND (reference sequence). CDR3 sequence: CATKYVRGPNQPQHF. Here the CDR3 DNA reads TGTGCCACCAAGTATGTACGAGGCCCCAATCAGCCCCAGCATTTT. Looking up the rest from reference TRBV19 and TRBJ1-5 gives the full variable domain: DGGITQSPKYLFRKEGQNVTLSCEQNLNHDAMYWYRQDPGQGLRLIYYSQIVNDFQKGDIAEGYSVSREKKESFPLTVTSAQKNPTAFYLCATKYVRGPNQPQHFGDGTRLSIL.

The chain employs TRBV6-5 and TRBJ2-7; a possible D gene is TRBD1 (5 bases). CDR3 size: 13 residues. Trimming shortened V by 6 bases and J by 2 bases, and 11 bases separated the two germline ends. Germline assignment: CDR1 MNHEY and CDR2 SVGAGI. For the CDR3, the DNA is TGTGCCAGCAGCTTACAGGTAACCTACGAGCAGTACTTC. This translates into CASSLQVTYEQYF.

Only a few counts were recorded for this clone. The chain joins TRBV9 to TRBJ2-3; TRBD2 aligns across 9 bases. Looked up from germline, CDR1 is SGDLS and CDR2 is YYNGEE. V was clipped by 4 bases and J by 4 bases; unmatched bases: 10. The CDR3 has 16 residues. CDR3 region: CASSHLAGDMADTQYF. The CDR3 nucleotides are TGTGCCAGCAGCCATTTAGCGGGAGACATGGCAGATACGCAGTATTTT.

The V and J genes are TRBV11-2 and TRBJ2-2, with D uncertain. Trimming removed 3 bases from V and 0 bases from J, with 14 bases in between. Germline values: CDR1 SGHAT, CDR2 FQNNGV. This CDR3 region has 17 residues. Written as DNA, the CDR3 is TGTGCCAGCAGCTTCGGTATGAGATCGACGAACACCGGGGAGCTGTTTTTT. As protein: CASSFGMRSTNTGELFF.

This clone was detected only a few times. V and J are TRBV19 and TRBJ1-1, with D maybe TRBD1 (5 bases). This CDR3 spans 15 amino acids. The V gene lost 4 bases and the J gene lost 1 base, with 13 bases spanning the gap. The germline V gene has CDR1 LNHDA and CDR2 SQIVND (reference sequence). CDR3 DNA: TGTGCCAGTAGTACTGGAAAGGGGTGGAACACTGAAGCTTTCTTT. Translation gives CASSTGKGWNTEAFF. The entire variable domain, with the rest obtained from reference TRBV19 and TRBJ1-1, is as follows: DGGITQSPKYLFRKEGQNVTLSCEQNLNHDAMYWYRQDPGQGLRLIYYSQIVNDFQKGDIAEGYSVSREKKESFPLTVTSAQKNPTAFYLCASSTGKGWNTEAFFGQGTRLTVV.

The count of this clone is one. The CDR3 reads CASWLGQGNSYEQYF. In DNA form, the CDR3 reads TGTGCCAGCTGGTTGGGGCAAGGAAACTCCTACGAGCAGTACTTC. The V and J genes are TRBV28 and TRBJ2-7; possibly TRBD1 for D (5 bases). The V end was cut by 8 bases, the J end by 0 bases, with 17 bases between. This CDR3 spans 15 amino acids. Germline V gene lookup returns CDR1 MDHEN and CDR2 SYDVKM. Filled out from reference TRBV28 and TRBJ2-7, the complete variable domain reads DVKVTQSSRYLVKRTGEKVFLECVQDMDHENMFWYRQDPGLGLRLIYFSYDVKMKEKGDIPEGYSVSREKKERFSLILESASTNQTSMYLCASWLGQGNSYEQYFGPGTRLTVT.

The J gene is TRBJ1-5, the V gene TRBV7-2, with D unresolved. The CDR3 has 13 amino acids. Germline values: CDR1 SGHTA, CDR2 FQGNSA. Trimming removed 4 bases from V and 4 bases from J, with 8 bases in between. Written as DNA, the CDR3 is TGTGCCAGCAGCTCCCGGGGAAATCAGCCCCAGCATTTT. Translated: CASSSRGNQPQHF.

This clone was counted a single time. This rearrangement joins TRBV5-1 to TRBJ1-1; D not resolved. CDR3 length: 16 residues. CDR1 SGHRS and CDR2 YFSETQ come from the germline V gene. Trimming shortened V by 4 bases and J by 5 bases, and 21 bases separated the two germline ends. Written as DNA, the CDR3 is TGCGCCAGCAGCGCTAACACTATCGACGGGTGGACTGAAGCTTTCTTT. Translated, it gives CASSANTIDGWTEAFF.

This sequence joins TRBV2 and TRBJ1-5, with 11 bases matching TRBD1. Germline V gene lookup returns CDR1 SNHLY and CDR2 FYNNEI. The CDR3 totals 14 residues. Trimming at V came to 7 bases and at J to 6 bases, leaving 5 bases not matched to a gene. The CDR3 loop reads CASTGTGGGQPQHF. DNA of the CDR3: TGTGCCAGCACCGGGACAGGGGGTGGTCAGCCCCAGCATTTT.